The source of this TCR beta chain is a study of T cells in Graves' hyperthyroidism and ophthalmopathy (dated by TCRdb to the late 2010s). With regard to the full study: Peripheral blood samples were taken at the time of initial diagnosis, prior to any treatment. A discovery cohort of around 100 patients, approximately 45 with Graves' ophthalmopathy and 55 to 60 with stable Graves' hyperthyroidism, was used to find distinguishing TCR V-J signatures. Whether ophthalmopathy could be predicted prospectively was tested in an independent validation cohort made up of some 20 hyperthyroidism patients plus 17 patients who later progressed to ophthalmopathy. The 100 discovery patients were randomly split 7:3 into training and test sets. The study also compared thyroid tissue and blood T-cell repertoires from about 6 Graves' hyperthyroidism patients. Once sampling was done, hyperthyroidism patients were given methimazole at a starting dose of 30 mg daily, whereas ophthalmopathy patients were given high-dose intravenous methylprednisolone. According to the paper, TCR Vbeta CDR3 sequencing was carried out on approximately 140 peripheral blood samples, which came from under 50 ophthalmopathy, some 73 hyperthyroidism and roughly 17 progressor patients.

Hyperthyroidism patients were newly diagnosed, with disease duration under 2 months, and aged 18 to 65 years. Patients with uncontrolled infections, other autoimmune diseases, pregnancy or lactation were excluded. Clinical symptoms, serum thyroxine and TRAb, thyroid ultrasound, and orbital computed tomography formed the basis for the diagnoses. For progressor patients, blood was drawn at the first diagnosis of hyperthyroidism, before any ophthalmopathy symptoms had appeared. Ficoll-Paque density gradient centrifugation was used to isolate PBMCs from about 10 ml of fresh peripheral blood. Progressor patients were initially diagnosed with Graves' hyperthyroidism and developed ophthalmopathy during follow-up. Trizol reagent was used to extract total RNA, and RNA quality was then checked on an Agilent 2100 Bioanalyzer. TCR beta CDR3 regions were amplified from RNA transcripts. For the first round of RT-PCR on the TCR CDR3, the HTBI primer set was used together with the Qiagen OneStep RT-PCR kit. Libraries were constructed in a second round of multiplex PCR, after which size selection and purification were carried out. Paired-end sequencing of the libraries was performed with 100 bp reads on an Illumina HiSeq2000. On the study's bioinformatics: SOAPnuke was used to process the raw data, with reads discarded if the reads contained adapters or uncalled bases, had a mean Phred below 15, or lacked an exact constant-primer or identifier match. High-quality paired reads were merged using COPE v1.2.5, and each unique nucleotide sequence was defined as a clonotype. Clonotypes were aligned to IMGT TRBV, TRBD and TRBJ reference segments using MiTCR v1.1. Analysis was restricted to V-J combinations with a frequency above 0.0001, which covered roughly 99% of repertoires. A TCS score was defined as the ratio between F50 (clonal expansion) and ExV (chaos), using BLOSUM62-based TCRdist between CDR3 peptides within each V-J. Welch's t-statistics and random forest reduced around 520 V-J features to 13, which were used in a naive Bayes classifier (R e1071). Using fastp trimming at Q25 and MiXCR clonotype assembly, TCRdb reanalyzed the public sequencing data and kept in-frame beta chains. Under each unique CDR3 protein, matching rows form one entry showing the most common genes and DNA. The V and J calls come from TCRdb's annotation, not from the publication. This sample has hundreds of thousands of distinct CDR3 sequences in its table, and 15% to 17% of those were observed once. The top ten constitute roughly 26% of the sample.

About this clonotype: This receptor's antigen is unknown. Qualities for individual bases were not recorded, and no much larger clone is one base off.

Broad study findings and their caveats: Blood samples also contained most of the expanded thyroid clonotypes (frequency above 0.001), which suggests that blood repertoires may reflect thyroid immune responses. No statistical method was used to set the sample size in advance, and investigators knew the group allocation. In validation, progression to ophthalmopathy was predicted by the model with more than 65% sensitivity and 72.22% specificity, a median of roughly 6.4 months before onset. A 13 V-J signature model separated ophthalmopathy from stable hyperthyroidism, with 87.88% sensitivity and about 81% specificity in cross-validation and 80%/75% in testing.

CDR1 and CDR2, per the germline V gene, are SGDLS and YYNGEE. Inclusive of the bounding cysteine and phenylalanine, the CDR3 is 14 residues long. This entry keeps only the CDR3 DNA: 42 bases, framed from base 1. V is cut by 4 bases and J by 7 bases, and the space between the germline ends is 17 bases. The TCR was taken from a woman under 30 with Graves' hyperthyroidism that later progressed to Graves' ophthalmopathy. Material: blood. In this chain, TRBV9 is recombined with TRBJ1-1, with TRBD1 perhaps the D gene, on 5 matching bases. The CDR3 in this case is CASSPEAGRGEAFF. DNA sequence: TGTGCCAGCAGCCCCGAGGCCGGGAGGGGTGAAGCTTTCTTT.